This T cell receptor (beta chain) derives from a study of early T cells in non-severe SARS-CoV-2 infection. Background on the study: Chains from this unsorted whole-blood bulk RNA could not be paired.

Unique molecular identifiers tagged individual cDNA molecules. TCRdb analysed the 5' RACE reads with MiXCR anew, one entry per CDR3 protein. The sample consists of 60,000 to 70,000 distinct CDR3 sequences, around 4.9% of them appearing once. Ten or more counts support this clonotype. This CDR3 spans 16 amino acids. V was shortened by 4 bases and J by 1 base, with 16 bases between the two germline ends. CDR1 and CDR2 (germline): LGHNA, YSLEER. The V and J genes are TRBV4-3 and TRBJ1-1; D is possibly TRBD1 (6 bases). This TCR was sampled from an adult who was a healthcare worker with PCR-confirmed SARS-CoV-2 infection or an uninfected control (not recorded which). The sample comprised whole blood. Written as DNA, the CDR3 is TGCGCCAGCAGCCCCTCCCTTGGGGACAAGAACACTGAAGCTTTCTTT. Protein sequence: CASSPSLGDKNTEAFF.